The 4 T cell receptor beta chains in this list originate from one sample, sequenced in a study of Graves' ophthalmopathy and Graves' hyperthyroidism. RNA transcripts were the source from which TCR beta CDR3 regions were amplified. RT-PCR with HTBI primers came first, then second-round multiplex PCR. Using its own MiXCR run on the multiplex PCR reads, TCRdb lists one record per CDR3 protein. In the table there are about 1.2 million distinct CDR3 sequences, about 36% of which are singletons. The sequenced sample consisted of peripheral blood or thyroid tissue (not recorded which). The source of these receptors is an adult man with Graves' hyperthyroidism.

V usage is TRBV19 and J usage is TRBJ2-7; TRBD1 matches at 7 bases. With V trimmed by 5 bases and J by 6 bases, 10 bases remained unmatched. The CDR3 sequence is 14 residues long. The germline V gene encodes CDR1 LNHDA and CDR2 SQIVND (reference sequence). This CDR3 is CASSVDRVLAEQYF. The CDR3 DNA reads as TGTGCCAGTAGTGTCGACAGGGTGCTTGCCGAGCAGTACTTC.

Concerning this clonotype itself: Given a much more abundant clone one base away, this may be a read error. The chain carries TRBV12-3 or TRBV12-4 and TRBJ1-2; D is uncertain. V lost 11 bases and J 6 bases, leaving 19 bases between the germline ends. CDR3 length: 13 residues. In DNA, the CDR3 is TGTGCCGGCAAGAGAACGGAAGTAGATGGCTACACCTTC. Protein: CAGKRTEVDGYTF.

This clonotype has only a few counts. This chain joins TRBV4-3 and TRBJ2-7; no reliable D call. Trimming took off 1 base at V and 3 bases at J, with 13 bases between the two ends. The CDR3 is 15 residues long. Germline values: CDR1 LGHNA, CDR2 YSLEER. The CDR3 spells CASSQVVEDNYEQYF. The CDR3 nucleotides read TGCGCCAGCAGCCAAGTGGTTGAGGATAACTACGAGCAGTACTTC.

The table lists this clonotype with a few counts. The CDR3 sequence: CASSLRAEGTYEQYF. DNA for the CDR3: TGCGCCAGCAGCTTGCGGGCGGAGGGAACCTACGAGCAGTACTTC. The chain combines TRBV5-1 with TRBJ2-7; a possible D gene is TRBD2 (6 bases). Germline V lookup: CDR1 SGHRS, CDR2 YFSETQ. The CDR3 is 15 residues long. With 1 base removed from V and 2 bases from J, the gap between germline ends came to 13 bases.